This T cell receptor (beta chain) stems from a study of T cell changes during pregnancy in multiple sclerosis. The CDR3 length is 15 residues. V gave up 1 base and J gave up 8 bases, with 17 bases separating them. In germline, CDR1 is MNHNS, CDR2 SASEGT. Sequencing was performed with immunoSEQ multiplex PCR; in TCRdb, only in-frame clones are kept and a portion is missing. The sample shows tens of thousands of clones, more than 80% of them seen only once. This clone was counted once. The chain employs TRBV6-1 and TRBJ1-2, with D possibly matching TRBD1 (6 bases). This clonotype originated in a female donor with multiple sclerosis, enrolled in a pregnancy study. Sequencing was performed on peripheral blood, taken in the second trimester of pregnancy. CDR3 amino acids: CASSEEMTGQVGYTF. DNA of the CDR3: TGTGCCAGCAGTGAAGAAATGACGGGACAAGTGGGCTACACCTTC.